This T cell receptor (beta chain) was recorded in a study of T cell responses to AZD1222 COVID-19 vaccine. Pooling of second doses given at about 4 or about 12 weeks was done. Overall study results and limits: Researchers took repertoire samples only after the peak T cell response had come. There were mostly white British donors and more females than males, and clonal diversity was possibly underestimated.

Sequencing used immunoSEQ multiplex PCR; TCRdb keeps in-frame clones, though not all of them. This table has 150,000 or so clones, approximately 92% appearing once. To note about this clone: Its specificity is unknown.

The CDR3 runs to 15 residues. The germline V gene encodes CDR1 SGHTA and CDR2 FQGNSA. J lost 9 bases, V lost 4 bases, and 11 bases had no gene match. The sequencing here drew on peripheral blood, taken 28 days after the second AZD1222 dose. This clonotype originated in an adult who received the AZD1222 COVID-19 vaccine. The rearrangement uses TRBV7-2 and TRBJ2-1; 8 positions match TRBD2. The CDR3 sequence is CASSYSGSQGTEQFF. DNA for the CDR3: TGTGCCAGCAGCTACAGCGGGAGCCAGGGGACTGAGCAGTTCTTC.